This is a list of T cell receptor beta chains from one sample in a study of blood T cell repertoires in COVID-19. The assay was immunoSEQ multiplex PCR, and TCRdb's table has in-frame clones only and misses some. The top ten clones hold about 14% of a sample with about 69,000 clones, about 80% of them seen once. Sequenced: peripheral blood. The receptors were sampled from a man aged 45 to 65 with COVID-19, enrolled during active disease. CDR3s include the opening cysteine and the closing phenylalanine or tryptophan. D genes are given only for firm matches. A row's size may be missing; if present it is once, few, many or a size class.

TRBJ2-1	.	TRBV2	.	TGTGCCAGCAGTGTTCAGGGGGGCAATGAGCAGTTCTTC	CASSVQGGNEQFF
TRBJ1-4	.	TRBV19	TRBD1	TGTGCCAGTAAGGGACAGGGCCTTGAAAAACTGTTTTTT	CASKGQGLEKLFF
TRBJ2-3	.	TRBV19	.	TGTGCCAGTAGTCTCAGGAGGCTCGCAGATACGCAGTATTTT	CASSLRRLADTQYF
TRBJ1-2	.	TRBV12-3/TRBV12-4	.	TGTGCCAGCAGTAAGACCGGCGGTACGGGCTACACCTTC	CASSKTGGTGYTF
TRBJ1-6	.	TRBV19	.	TGTGCCAGTAGGACTCCGGGACAAGGTTATAATTCACCCCTCCACTTT	CASRTPGQGYNSPLHF
TRBJ1-3	.	TRBV5-1	.	TGCGCCAGCAGCTCGCAGGGTTCAACGGGAAACACCATATATTTT	CASSSQGSTGNTIYF
TRBJ2-1	.	TRBV7-9	.	TGTGCCAGCAGCTTAGTGGCAGGTTTTAACACTGAGCAGTTCTTC	CASSLVAGFNTEQFF
TRBJ2-7	few	TRBV3-1/TRBV3-2	TRBD2	TGTGCCAGCAGCCCCGGGACTACGGGGTACGAGCAGTACTTC	CASSPGTTGYEQYF
TRBJ1-2	.	TRBV27	.	TGTGCCAGCAGTTCGACAGCCGTCTATGGCTACACCTTC	CASSSTAVYGYTF
TRBJ1-2	.	TRBV5-1	.	TGCGCCAGCAGCTTGAGCCAGGGTTCTAACTATGGCTACACCTTC	CASSLSQGSNYGYTF
TRBJ2-3	.	TRBV28	.	TGTGCCAGCAGTTTAAGGAGCGCAGATACGCAGTATTTT	CASSLRSADTQYF
TRBJ1-2	.	TRBV9	.	TGTGCCAGCAGCGTTGATTCGGAGCAAGGCTACACCTTC	CASSVDSEQGYTF
TRBJ2-7	.	TRBV3-1/TRBV3-2	TRBD2	TGTGCCAGCAGCCAAGATCGACTAGCGGGGGGTACCTCCTACGAGCAGTACTTC	CASSQDRLAGGTSYEQYF
TRBJ1-2	.	TRBV7-9	.	TGTGCCAGCAGCGGGGCCAGGGATGGCTACACCTTC	CASSGARDGYTF
TRBJ2-5	few	TRBV7-2	TRBD1	TGTGCCAGCAGCTTGGGCCCTCCGACAGGGGGCGCGGAGACCCAGTACTTC	CASSLGPPTGGAETQYF
TRBJ2-5	.	TRBV6-5	.	TGTGCCAGCAGTTACTCGATAGGGAGCCGGGAGACCCAGTACTTC	CASSYSIGSRETQYF
TRBJ2-3	.	TRBV5-5	.	TGTGCCAGCAGCTCACCGGGGGAGGCGGATACAGATACGCAGTATTTT	CASSSPGEADTDTQYF
TRBJ1-1	.	TRBV11-2	TRBD1	TGTGCCAGCAGCTTACAGGGGGCTGACACTGAAGCTTTCTTT	CASSLQGADTEAFF
TRBJ2-7	.	TRBV6-6	.	TGTGCCAGCACTCACGACGGGGGAGCTTCCTACGAGCAGTACTTC	CASTHDGGASYEQYF
TRBJ1-5	once	TRBV5-5	.	TGTGCCAGCAGCTTCGGTGACGGGATTTTCCAGCCCCAGCATTTT	CASSFGDGIFQPQHF